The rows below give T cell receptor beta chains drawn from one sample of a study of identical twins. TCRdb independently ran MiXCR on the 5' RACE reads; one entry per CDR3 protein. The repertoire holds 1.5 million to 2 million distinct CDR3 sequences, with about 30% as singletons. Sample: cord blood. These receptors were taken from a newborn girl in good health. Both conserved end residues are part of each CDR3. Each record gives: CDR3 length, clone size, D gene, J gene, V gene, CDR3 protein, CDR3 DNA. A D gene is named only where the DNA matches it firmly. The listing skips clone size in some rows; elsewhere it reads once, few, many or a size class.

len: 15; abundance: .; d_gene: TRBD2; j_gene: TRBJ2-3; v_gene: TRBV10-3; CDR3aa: CATRGLAGGGDTQYF; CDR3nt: TGTGCCACCAGGGGACTAGCGGGAGGCGGGGATACGCAGTATTTT
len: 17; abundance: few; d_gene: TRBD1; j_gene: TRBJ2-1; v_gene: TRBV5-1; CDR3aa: CASSPGQAGLGYNEQFF; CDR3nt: TGCGCCAGCAGCCCGGGACAGGCGGGACTTGGGTACAATGAGCAGTTCTTC
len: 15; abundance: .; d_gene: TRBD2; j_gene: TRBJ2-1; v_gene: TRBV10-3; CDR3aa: CATTPSGRSYNEQFF; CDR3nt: TGTGCCACCACTCCTAGCGGGCGCTCCTACAATGAGCAGTTCTTC
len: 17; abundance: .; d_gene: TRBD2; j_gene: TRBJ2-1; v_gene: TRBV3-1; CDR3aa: CASSQEGIAGGPNEQFF; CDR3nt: TGTGCCAGCAGCCAAGAGGGAATAGCGGGAGGGCCGAATGAGCAGTTCTTC
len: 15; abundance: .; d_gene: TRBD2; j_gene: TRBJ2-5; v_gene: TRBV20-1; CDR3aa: CSAPSSGGAAETQYF; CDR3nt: TGCAGTGCTCCCTCTAGCGGGGGGGCCGCAGAGACCCAGTACTTC
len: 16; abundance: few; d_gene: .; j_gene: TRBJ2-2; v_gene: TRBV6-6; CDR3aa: CASSLGRPPNTGELFF; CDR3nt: TGTGCCAGCAGTTTGGGACGGCCCCCGAACACCGGGGAGCTGTTTTTT
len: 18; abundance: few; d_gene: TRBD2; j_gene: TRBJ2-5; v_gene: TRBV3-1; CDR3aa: CASSQDPWAVAGQETQYF; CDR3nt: TGTGCCAGCAGCCAAGACCCGTGGGCGGTAGCGGGTCAAGAGACCCAGTACTTC
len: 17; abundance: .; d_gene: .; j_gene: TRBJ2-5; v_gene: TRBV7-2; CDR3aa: CASSQNFAGADHNGQYF; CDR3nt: TGTGCCAGCAGCCAAAATTTCGCGGGGGCCGACCACAATGGGCAGTACTTC
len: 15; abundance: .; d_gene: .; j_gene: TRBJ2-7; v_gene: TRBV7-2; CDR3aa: CASSLGGGQGWEQYF; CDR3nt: TGTGCCAGCAGCTTAGGTGGGGGTCAGGGCTGGGAGCAGTACTTC
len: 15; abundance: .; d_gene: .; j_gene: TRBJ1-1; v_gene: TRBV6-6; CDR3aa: CASRDNRVENTEAFF; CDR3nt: TGTGCCAGCAGGGATAACAGGGTAGAGAACACTGAAGCTTTCTTT
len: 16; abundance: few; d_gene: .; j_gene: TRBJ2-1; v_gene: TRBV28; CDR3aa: CASNNPGGIRVNEQFF; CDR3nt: TGTGCCAGCAACAACCCCGGCGGGATTCGCGTAAATGAGCAGTTCTTC
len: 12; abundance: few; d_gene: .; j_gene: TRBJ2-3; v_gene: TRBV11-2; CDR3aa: CASTRLSDTQYF; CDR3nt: TGTGCCAGCACACGGTTGTCAGATACGCAGTATTTT
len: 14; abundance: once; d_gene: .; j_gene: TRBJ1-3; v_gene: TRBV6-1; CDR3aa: CASSELPSGNTIYF; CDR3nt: TGTGCCAGCAGTGAACTACCCTCTGGAAACACCATATATTTT
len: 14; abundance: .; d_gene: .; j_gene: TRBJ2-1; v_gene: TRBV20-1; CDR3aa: CSARSSTTYNEQFF; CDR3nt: TGCAGTGCTAGGTCGTCGACAACATACAATGAGCAGTTCTTC
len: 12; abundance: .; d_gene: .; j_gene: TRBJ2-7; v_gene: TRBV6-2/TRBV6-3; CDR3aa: CASSDRPYGQYF; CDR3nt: TGTGCCAGCAGTGACAGGCCCTACGGGCAGTACTTC
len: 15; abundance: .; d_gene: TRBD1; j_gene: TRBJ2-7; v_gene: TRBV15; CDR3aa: CATSPGQGFFYEQYF; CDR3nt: TGTGCCACCAGCCCGGGACAGGGATTTTTCTACGAGCAGTACTTC
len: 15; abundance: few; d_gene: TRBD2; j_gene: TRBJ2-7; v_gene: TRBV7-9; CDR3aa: CASSLSTSGVSEQYF; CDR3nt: TGTGCCAGCAGCCTATCCACTAGCGGGGTCTCCGAGCAGTACTTC
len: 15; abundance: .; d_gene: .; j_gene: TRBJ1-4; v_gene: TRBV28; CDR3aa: CASSLSLGGVEKLFF; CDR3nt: TGTGCCAGCAGTTTAAGTCTTGGGGGTGTTGAAAAACTGTTTTTT
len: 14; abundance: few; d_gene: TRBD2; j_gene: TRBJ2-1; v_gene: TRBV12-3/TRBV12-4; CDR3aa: CASTLEREWFEQFF; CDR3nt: TGTGCCAGCACCCTGGAGCGGGAGTGGTTCGAGCAGTTCTTC
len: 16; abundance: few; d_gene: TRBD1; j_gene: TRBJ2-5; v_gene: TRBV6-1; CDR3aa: CASSASTGTGDETQYF; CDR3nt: TGTGCCAGCAGTGCCTCGACCGGGACAGGGGACGAGACCCAGTACTTC
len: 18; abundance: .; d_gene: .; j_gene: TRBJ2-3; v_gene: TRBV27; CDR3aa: CASSPWGALRTSTDTQYF; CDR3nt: TGTGCCAGCAGTCCCTGGGGGGCGCTACGCACTAGCACAGATACGCAGTATTTT
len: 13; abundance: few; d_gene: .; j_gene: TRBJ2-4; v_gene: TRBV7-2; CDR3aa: CASSLTFKNIQYF; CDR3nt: TGTGCCAGCAGCTTAACCTTCAAAAACATTCAGTACTTC
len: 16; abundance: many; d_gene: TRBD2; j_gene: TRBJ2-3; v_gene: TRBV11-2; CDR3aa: CASSLVVGLTTDTQYF; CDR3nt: TGTGCCAGCAGCTTAGTGGTGGGACTAACCACAGATACGCAGTATTTT
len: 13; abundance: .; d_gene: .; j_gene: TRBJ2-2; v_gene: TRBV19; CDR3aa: CASSIVDTGELFF; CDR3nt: TGTGCCAGTAGTATTGTGGACACCGGGGAGCTGTTTTTT
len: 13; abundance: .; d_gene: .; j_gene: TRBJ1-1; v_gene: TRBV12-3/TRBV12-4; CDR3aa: CASSFIGAPGAFF; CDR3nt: TGTGCCAGCAGTTTTATAGGGGCCCCCGGGGCTTTCTTT
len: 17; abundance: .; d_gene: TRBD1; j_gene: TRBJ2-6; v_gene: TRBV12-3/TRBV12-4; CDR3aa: CASSLWTGPSGANVLTF; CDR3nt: TGTGCCAGCAGTTTATGGACAGGCCCCTCTGGGGCCAACGTCCTGACTTTC
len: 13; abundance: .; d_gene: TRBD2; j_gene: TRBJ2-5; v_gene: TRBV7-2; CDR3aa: CASSLAGLAKQYF; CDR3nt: TGTGCCAGCAGCTTAGCCGGACTAGCAAAGCAGTACTTC
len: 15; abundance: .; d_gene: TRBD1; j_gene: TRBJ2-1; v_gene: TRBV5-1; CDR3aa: CASSFGTAADNEQFF; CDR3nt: TGCGCCAGCAGCTTCGGGACAGCTGCTGACAATGAGCAGTTCTTC
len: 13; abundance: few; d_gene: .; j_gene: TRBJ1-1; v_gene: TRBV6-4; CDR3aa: CASSDEGFTEAFF; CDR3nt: TGTGCCAGCAGTGACGAGGGGTTCACTGAAGCTTTCTTT
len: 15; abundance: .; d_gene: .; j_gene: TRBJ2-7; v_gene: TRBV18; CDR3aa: CASSPYAESSYEQYF; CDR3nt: TGTGCCAGCTCACCATACGCGGAGAGCTCCTACGAGCAGTACTTC
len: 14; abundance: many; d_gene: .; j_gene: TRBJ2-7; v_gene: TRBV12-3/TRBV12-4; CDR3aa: CASSFGILSYEQYF; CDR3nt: TGTGCCAGCAGTTTTGGGATACTGTCCTACGAGCAGTACTTC
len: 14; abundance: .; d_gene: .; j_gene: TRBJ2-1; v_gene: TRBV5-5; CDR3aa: CASSVEGNRNEQFF; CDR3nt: TGTGCCAGCAGCGTGGAGGGAAACCGCAATGAGCAGTTCTTC
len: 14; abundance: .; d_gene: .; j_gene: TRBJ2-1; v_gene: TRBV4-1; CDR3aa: CASSQTIVGGEQFF; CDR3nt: TGCGCCAGCAGCCAAACTATAGTAGGCGGTGAGCAGTTCTTC
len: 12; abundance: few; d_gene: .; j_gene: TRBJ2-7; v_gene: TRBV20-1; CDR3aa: CSARWSDYEQYF; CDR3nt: TGCAGTGCTAGATGGAGCGACTACGAGCAGTACTTC
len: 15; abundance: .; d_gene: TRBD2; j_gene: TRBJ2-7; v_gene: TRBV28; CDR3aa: CASSVASGPPYEQYF; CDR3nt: TGTGCCAGCAGTGTTGCTAGCGGCCCGCCCTACGAGCAGTACTTC
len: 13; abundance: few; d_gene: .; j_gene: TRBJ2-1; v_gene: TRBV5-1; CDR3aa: CATRNDTANEQFF; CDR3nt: TGCGCCACCCGTAACGACACCGCCAATGAGCAGTTCTTC
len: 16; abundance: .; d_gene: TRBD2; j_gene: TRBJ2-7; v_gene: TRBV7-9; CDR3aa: CASSFGGRGWSYEQYF; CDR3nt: TGTGCCAGCAGCTTCGGGGGGAGAGGTTGGTCCTACGAGCAGTACTTC
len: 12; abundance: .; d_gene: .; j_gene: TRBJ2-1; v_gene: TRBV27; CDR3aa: CASAHGGNEQFF; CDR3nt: TGTGCCAGCGCCCATGGGGGTAATGAGCAGTTCTTC
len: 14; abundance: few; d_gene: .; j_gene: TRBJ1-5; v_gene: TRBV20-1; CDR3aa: CSAARRRSNQPQHF; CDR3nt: TGCAGTGCTGCGCGGCGGAGGAGCAATCAGCCCCAGCATTTT
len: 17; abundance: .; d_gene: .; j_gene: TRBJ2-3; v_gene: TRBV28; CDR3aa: CASSSRGAGPDTDTQYF; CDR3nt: TGTGCCAGCAGTTCCAGGGGAGCGGGGCCGGACACAGATACGCAGTATTTT
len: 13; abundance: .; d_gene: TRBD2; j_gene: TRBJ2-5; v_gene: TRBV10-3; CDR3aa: CAISRTSQETQYF; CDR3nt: TGTGCCATCAGTAGGACTAGCCAAGAGACCCAGTACTTC
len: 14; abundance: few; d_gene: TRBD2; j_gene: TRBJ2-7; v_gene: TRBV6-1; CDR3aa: CASSVSGLGYEQYF; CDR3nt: TGTGCCAGCAGTGTCTCGGGACTAGGCTACGAGCAGTACTTC
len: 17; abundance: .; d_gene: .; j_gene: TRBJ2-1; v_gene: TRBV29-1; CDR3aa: CSVDSIGEGGSYNEQFF; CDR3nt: TGCAGCGTTGATAGTATTGGGGAGGGGGGGTCCTACAATGAGCAGTTCTTC
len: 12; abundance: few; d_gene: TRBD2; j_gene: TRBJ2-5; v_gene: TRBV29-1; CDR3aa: CSVRTSGKTQYF; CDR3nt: TGCAGCGTCCGGACTAGCGGGAAGACCCAGTACTTC
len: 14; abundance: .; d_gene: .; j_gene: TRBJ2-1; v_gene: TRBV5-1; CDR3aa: CASKGGHSYNEQFF; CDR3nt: TGCGCCAGCAAAGGGGGTCACTCCTACAATGAGCAGTTCTTC
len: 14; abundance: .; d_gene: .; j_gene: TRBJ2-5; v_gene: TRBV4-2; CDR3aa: CASSQGRYQETQYF; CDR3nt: TGTGCCAGCAGCCAAGGGCGGTACCAAGAGACCCAGTACTTC
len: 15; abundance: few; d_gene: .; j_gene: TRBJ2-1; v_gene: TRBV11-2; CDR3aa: CASSYSSSFFNEQFF; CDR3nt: TGTGCCAGCAGCTACTCTAGTAGTTTTTTCAATGAGCAGTTCTTC
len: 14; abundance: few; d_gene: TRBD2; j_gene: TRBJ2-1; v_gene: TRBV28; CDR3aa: CASSVTGLSNEQFF; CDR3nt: TGTGCCAGCAGTGTTACGGGACTAAGCAATGAGCAGTTCTTC
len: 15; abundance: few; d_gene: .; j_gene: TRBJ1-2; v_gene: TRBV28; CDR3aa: CASSLVSRGRNGYTF; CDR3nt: TGTGCCAGCAGTTTAGTCTCCAGGGGAAGGAATGGCTACACCTTC
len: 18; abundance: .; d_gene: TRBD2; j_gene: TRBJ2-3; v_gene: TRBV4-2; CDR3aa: CASSQDRQSSGRTDTQYF; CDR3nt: TGTGCCAGCAGCCAAGATCGTCAGTCTAGCGGGAGAACAGATACGCAGTATTTT
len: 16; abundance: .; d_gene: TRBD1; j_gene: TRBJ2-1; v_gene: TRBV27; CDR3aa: CASSLERDSKYSEQFF; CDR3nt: TGTGCCAGCAGTTTAGAAAGGGACAGTAAATACAGTGAGCAGTTCTTC
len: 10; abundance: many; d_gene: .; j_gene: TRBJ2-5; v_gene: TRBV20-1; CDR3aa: CSASLETQYF; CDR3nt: TGCAGTGCTAGTCTCGAGACCCAGTACTTC